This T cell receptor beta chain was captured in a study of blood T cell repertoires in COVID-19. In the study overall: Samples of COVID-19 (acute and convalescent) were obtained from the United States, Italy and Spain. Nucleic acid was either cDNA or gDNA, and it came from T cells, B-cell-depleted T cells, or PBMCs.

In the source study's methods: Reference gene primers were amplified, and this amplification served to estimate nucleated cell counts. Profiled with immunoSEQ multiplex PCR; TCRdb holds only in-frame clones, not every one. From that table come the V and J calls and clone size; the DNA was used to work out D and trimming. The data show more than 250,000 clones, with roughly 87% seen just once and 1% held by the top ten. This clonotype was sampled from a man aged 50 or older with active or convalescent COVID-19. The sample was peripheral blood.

CDR3 loop: CASSQDGQNQPQHF. CDR3 DNA sequence: TGCGCCAGCAGCCAAGATGGACAGAATCAGCCCCAGCATTTT. This chain uses TRBV4-3 with TRBJ1-5; D perhaps matches TRBD1 (6 bases). V lost 0 bases to trimming and J lost 4 bases, with 7 bases between them. Looked up from germline, CDR1 is LGHNA and CDR2 is YSLEER. CDR3 size: 14 residues.